The present T cell receptor (beta chain) was sequenced within a study of early T cells in non-severe SARS-CoV-2 infection. Study-level points and caveats: Lookups in VDJdb leaned toward anti-spike CD8 responses and missed private and CD4 specificities.

TCRdb re-called the 5' RACE reads through MiXCR, storing one row per CDR3 protein. The repertoire holds more than 75,000 distinct CDR3 sequences, with 13% as singletons. V was pared by 5 bases and J by 0 bases, with 2 bases between. Germline V lookup: CDR1 KGHSH, CDR2 LQKENI. The CDR3 is made up of 13 amino acids. This clonotype has a count of ten or more. Its antigen is unidentified. The TCR originated in an adult who was a healthcare worker with PCR-confirmed SARS-CoV-2 infection or an uninfected control (not recorded which). The chain is built from TRBV18 and TRBJ2-6; D is ambiguous. The specimen sequenced was whole blood. CDR3 residues: CASSASGANVLTF. Here the CDR3 DNA reads TGTGCCAGCTCAGCCTCTGGGGCCAACGTCCTGACTTTC.